This T cell receptor beta chain was found in a study of blood T cell repertoires in COVID-19. As for the study in general: The analysed material was cDNA or gDNA that came from T cells, B-cell-depleted T cells, or PBMCs.

In the original processing: Estimation of nucleated cell counts was performed using reference gene primer amplification. Sequenced by immunoSEQ multiplex PCR; TCRdb stores in-frame clones only, minus some. V and J calls and clone size follow that table, whereas D and trimming were derived from the DNA. This table holds 200,000 to 300,000 clones, 83% found once. Germline CDR1 MNHEY, CDR2 SMNVEV (reference sequence). The CDR3 extends over 14 amino acids. Trimming cost V 0 bases and J 4 bases, with 9 bases left between them. This clone was detected once. The chain combines TRBV27 with TRBJ1-2; no firm D call. The specimen sequenced was peripheral blood. The receptor comes from a human donor in a cohort sampled during active COVID-19. CDR3: CASSLSGSSYGYTF. The CDR3 nucleotides are TGTGCCAGCAGTTTATCGGGCAGCTCCTATGGCTACACCTTC.